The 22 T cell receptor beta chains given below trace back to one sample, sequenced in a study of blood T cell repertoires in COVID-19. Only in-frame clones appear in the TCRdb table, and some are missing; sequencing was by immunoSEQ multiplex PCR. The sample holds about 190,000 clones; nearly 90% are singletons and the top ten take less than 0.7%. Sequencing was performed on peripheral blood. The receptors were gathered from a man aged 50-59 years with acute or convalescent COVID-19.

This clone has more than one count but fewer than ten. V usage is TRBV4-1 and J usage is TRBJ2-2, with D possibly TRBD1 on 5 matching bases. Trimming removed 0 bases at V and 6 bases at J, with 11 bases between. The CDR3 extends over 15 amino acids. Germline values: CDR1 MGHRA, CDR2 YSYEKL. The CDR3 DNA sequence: TGCGCCAGCAGCCAAGATATAGGGGTGGCCGGGGAGCTGTTTTTT. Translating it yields CASSQDIGVAGELFF.

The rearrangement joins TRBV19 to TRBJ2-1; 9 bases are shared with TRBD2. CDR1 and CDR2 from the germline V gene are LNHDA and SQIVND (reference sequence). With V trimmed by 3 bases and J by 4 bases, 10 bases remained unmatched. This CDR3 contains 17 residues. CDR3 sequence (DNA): TGTGCCAGTAGTATCTCGGCGGCTAGCGGGGCTTACAATGAGCAGTTCTTC. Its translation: CASSISAASGAYNEQFF.

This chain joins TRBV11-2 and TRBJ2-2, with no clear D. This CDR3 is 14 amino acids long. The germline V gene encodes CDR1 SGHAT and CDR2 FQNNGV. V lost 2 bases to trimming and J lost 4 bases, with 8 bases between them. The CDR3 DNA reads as TGTGCCAGCAGCTTATCACAGTTCACCGGGGAGCTGTTTTTT. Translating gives CASSLSQFTGELFF.

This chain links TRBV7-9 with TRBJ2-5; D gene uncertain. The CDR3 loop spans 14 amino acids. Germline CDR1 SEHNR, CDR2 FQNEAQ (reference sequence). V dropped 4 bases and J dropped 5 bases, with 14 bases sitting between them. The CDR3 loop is CASSSGVRWETQYF. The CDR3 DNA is TGTGCCAGCAGCTCAGGCGTACGGTGGGAGACCCAGTACTTC.

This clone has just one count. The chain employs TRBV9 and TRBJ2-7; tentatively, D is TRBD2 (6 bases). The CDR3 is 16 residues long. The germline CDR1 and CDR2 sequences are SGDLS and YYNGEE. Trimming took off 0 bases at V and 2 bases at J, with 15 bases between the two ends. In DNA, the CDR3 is TGTGCCAGCAGCGTAGAGGGGCGGGGCGATACCTACGAGCAGTACTTC. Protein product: CASSVEGRGDTYEQYF. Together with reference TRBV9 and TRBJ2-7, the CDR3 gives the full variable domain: DSGVTQTPKHLITATGQRVTLRCSPRSGDLSVYWYQQSLDQGLQFLIQYYNGEERAKGNILERFSAQQFPDLHSELNLSSLELGDSALYFCASSVEGRGDTYEQYFGPGTRLTVT.

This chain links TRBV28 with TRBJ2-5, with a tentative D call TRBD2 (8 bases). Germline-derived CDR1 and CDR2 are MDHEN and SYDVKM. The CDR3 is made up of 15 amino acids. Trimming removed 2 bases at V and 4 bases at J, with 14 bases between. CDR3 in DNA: TGTGCCAGCAGTTTAGGGACTAGGGGGCGAGAGACCCAGTACTTC. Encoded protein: CASSLGTRGRETQYF.

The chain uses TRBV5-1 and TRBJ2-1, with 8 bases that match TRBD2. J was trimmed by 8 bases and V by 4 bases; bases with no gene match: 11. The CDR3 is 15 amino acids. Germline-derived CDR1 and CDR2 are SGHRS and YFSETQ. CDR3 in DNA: TGCGCCAGCAGCCCGCCGGGACTAGTAGGCGATGAGCAGTTCTTC. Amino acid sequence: CASSPPGLVGDEQFF.

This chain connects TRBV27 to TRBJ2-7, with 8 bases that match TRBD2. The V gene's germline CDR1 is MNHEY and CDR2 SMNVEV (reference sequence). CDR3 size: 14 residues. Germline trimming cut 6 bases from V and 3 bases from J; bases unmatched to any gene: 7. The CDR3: CASSSGLGFYEQYF. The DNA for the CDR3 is TGTGCCAGCAGCTCGGGACTAGGGTTCTACGAGCAGTACTTC.

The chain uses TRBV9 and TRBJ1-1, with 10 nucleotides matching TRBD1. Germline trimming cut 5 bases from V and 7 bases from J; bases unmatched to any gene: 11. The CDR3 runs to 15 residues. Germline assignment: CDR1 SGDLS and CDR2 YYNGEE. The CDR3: CASRSGTGEAGEAFF. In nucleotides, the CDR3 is TGTGCCAGCAGATCCGGGACAGGGGAAGCGGGTGAAGCTTTCTTT.

The CDR3 here is CASSQSAVRGSTNEKLFF. CDR3 DNA: TGCGCCAGCAGTCAATCTGCTGTTCGGGGGTCAACTAATGAAAAACTGTTTTTT. This chain joins TRBV23-1 and TRBJ1-4, with D perhaps TRBD1 (5 bases). TRBV23-1 is annotated as an ORF whose role is uncertain. Deletions cut 0 bases from V and 0 bases from J, with 14 bases between. This CDR3 is 18 amino acids long.

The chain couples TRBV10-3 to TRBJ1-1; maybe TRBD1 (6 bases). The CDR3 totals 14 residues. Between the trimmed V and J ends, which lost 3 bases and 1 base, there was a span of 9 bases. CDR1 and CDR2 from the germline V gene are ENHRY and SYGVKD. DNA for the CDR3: TGTGCCATCAGTGAAGGGGGGGCGAACACTGAAGCTTTCTTT. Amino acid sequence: CAISEGGANTEAFF.

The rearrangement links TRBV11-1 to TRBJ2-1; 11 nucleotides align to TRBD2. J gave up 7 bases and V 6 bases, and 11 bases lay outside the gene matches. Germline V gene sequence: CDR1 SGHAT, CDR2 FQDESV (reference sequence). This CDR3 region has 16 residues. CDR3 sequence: CASSVRLAGRLNEQFF. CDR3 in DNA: TGTGCCAGCAGTGTAAGACTAGCGGGGAGGTTGAATGAGCAGTTCTTC. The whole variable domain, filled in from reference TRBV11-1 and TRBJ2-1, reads EAEVAQSPRYKITEKSQAVAFWCDPISGHATLYWYRQILGQGPELLVQFQDESVVDDSQLPKDRFSAERLKGVDSTLKIQPAELGDSAMYLCASSVRLAGRLNEQFFGPGTRLTVL.

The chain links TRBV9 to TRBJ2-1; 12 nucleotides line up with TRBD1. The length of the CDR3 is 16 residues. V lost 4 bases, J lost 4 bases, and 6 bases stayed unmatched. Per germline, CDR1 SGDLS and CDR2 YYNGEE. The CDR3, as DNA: TGTGCCAGCAGCCCATCGGGACAGGGGGCTTACAATGAGCAGTTCTTC. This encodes CASSPSGQGAYNEQFF.

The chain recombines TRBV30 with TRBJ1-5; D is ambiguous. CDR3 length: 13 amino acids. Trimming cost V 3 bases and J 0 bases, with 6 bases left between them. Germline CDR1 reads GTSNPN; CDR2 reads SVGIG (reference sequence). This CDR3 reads CAWSPVSNQPQHF. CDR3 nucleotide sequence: TGTGCCTGGAGCCCAGTTAGCAATCAGCCCCAGCATTTT.

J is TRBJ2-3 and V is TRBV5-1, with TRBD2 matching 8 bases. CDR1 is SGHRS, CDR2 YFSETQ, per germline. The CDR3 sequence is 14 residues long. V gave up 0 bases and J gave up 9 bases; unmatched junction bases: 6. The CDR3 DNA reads TGCGCCAGCAGCTTGGCGGGAGGGCCGGACACGCAGTATTTT. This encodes CASSLAGGPDTQYF. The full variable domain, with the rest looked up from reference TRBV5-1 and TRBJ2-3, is KAGVTQTPRYLIKTRGQQVTLSCSPISGHRSVSWYQQTPGQGLQFLFEYFSETQRNKGNFPGRFSGRQFSNSRSEMNVSTLELGDSALYLCASSLAGGPDTQYFGPGTRLTVL.

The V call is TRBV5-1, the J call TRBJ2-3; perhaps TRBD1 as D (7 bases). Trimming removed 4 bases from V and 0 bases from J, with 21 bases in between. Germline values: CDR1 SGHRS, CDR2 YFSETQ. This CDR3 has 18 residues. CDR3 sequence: CASSAGQILISSTDTQYF. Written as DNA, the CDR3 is TGCGCCAGCAGCGCGGGACAGATCTTAATATCTAGCACAGATACGCAGTATTTT.

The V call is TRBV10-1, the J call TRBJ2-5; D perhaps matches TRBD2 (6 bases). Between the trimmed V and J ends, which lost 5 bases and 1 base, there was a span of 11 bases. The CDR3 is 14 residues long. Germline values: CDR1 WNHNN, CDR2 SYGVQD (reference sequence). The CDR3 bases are TGCGCCAGCAGTCCCACGGGACTCCAAGAGACCCAGTACTTC. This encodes CASSPTGLQETQYF.

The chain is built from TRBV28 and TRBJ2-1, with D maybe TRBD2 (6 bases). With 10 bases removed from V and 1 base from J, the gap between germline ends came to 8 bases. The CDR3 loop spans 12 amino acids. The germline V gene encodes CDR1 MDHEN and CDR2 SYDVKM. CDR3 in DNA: TGTGCCACCGGGACTTCCTACAATGAGCAGTTCTTC. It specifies CATGTSYNEQFF.

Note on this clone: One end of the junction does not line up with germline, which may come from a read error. The CDR3 spells CASSLAQGAQYGQYF. The CDR3 coding sequence is TGTGCCAGCAGCTTAGCACAGGGGGCTCAGTACGGGCAGTACTTC. The rearrangement links TRBV7-2 to TRBJ2-7, with TRBD1 identical over 9 bases. The CDR3 is 15 amino acids. The V gene's germline CDR1 is SGHTA and CDR2 FQGNSA.

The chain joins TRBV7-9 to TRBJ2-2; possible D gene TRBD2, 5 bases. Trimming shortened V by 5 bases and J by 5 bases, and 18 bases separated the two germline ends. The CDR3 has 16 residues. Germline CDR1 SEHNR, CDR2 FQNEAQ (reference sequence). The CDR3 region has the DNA TGTGCCAGCAGCCCTAACTGGCCCCGGGGTACCGGGGAGCTGTTTTTT. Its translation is CASSPNWPRGTGELFF. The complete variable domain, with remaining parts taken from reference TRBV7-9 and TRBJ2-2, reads DTGVSQNPRHKITKRGQNVTFRCDPISEHNRLYWYRQTLGQGPEFLTYFQNEAQLEKSRLLSDRFSAERPKGSFSTLEIQRTEQGDSAMYLCASSPNWPRGTGELFFGEGSRLTVL.

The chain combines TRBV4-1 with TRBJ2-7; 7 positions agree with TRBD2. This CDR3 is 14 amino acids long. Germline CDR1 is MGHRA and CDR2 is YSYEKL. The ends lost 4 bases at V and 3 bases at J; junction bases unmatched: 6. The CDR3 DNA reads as TGCGCCAGCAGCCCTGGATCGGGGGGCTACGAGCAGTACTTC. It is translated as CASSPGSGGYEQYF.

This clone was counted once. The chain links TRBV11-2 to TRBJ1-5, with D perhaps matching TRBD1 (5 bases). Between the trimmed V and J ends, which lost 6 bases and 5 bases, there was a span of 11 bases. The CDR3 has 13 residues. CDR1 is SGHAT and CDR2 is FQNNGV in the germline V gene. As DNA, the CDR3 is TGTGCCAGCAGGCAGGGACTTGATCAGCCCCAGCATTTT. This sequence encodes CASRQGLDQPQHF. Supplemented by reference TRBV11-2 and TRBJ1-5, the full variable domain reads EAGVAQSPRYKIIEKRQSVAFWCNPISGHATLYWYQQILGQGPKLLIQFQNNGVVDDSQLPKDRFSAERLKGVDSTLKIQPAKLEDSAVYLCASRQGLDQPQHFGDGTRLSIL.